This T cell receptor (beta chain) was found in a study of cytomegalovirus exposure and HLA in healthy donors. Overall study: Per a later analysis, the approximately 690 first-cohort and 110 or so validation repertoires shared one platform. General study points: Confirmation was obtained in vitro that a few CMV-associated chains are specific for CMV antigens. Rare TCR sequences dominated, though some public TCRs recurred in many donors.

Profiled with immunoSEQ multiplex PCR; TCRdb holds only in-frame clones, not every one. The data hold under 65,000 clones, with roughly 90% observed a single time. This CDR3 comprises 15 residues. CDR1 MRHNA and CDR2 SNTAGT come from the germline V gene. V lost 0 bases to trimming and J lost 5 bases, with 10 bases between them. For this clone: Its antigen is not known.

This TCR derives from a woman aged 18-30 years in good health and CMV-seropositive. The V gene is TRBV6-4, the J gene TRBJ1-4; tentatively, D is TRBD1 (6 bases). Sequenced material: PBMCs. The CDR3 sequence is CASSDSSGENEKLFF. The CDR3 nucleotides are TGTGCCAGCAGTGACTCCTCAGGGGAAAATGAAAAACTGTTTTTT.